This note documents a single T cell receptor (beta chain) sequence. Germline values: CDR1 MDHEN, CDR2 SYDVKM. CDR3 length: 18 amino acids. V lost 5 bases to trimming and J lost 4 bases; unmatched junction nucleotides: 17. This specimen belongs to a study of T cell changes during pregnancy in multiple sclerosis. Clones were read by immunoSEQ multiplex PCR, and TCRdb kept only the in-frame ones, dropping some. The sample includes tens of thousands of clones, almost 95% of them seen just once. This clonotype originated in a female donor in good health, enrolled as a control in a pregnancy study. The sample was peripheral blood, taken in the third trimester of pregnancy. V gene TRBV28 combines with J gene TRBJ1-2, with TRBD1 matching over 9 bases. The CDR3, as DNA: TGTGCCAGCAGTCCGGTTGGGACAGGGCCCACCTCCCTCTATGGCTACACCTTC. Its translation: CASSPVGTGPTSLYGYTF.